Listed below are T cell receptor beta chains from one sample, sequenced in a study of cytomegalovirus exposure and HLA in healthy donors. The method was immunoSEQ multiplex PCR; TCRdb's version includes in-frame clones alone and lacks a portion of them. The sample carries 110,000 to 150,000 clones, roughly three quarters recorded once. Sequencing input: PBMCs. The receptors here all came from a man between 60 and 75 years old in good health and CMV-seronegative. Each CDR3 is given with its conserved first and last residue. The D gene is left open where the match is weak. The size field is filled for only some rows; it gives once, few, many or a size class.

d_call j_call clone_size v_call cdr3_aa cdr3_nt
. TRBJ1-1 . TRBV4-1 CASKGGGAAQGEAFF TGCGCCAGCAAAGGAGGGGGGGCGGCTCAAGGTGAAGCTTTCTTT
TRBD1 TRBJ2-7 few TRBV5-4 CASSNRQGGSYEQYF TGTGCCAGCAGTAACCGACAGGGGGGCTCCTACGAGCAGTACTTC
TRBD1 TRBJ1-1 . TRBV7-3 CASSFRTGGETEAFF TGTGCCAGCAGCTTCAGGACAGGGGGGGAAACTGAAGCTTTCTTT
TRBD1 TRBJ1-6 few TRBV2 CASISGQGPPSLHF TGTGCCAGCATCTCGGGACAGGGGCCTCCTTCCCTCCACTTT
. TRBJ2-5 . TRBV18 CASSPSTGERGLETQYF TGTGCCAGCTCACCATCTACCGGGGAGCGAGGACTAGAGACCCAGTACTTC
TRBD1 TRBJ1-2 few TRBV7-9 CASGTGDYYGYTF TGTGCCAGCGGGACAGGGGATTATTATGGCTACACCTTC
TRBD2 TRBJ2-7 few TRBV6-1 CASSQASGRKQYF TGTGCCAGCAGTCAGGCTAGCGGGAGAAAGCAGTACTTC
. TRBJ2-3 . TRBV5-1 CASSPRTATDTQYF TGCGCCAGCAGCCCTCGGACAGCCACAGATACGCAGTATTTT
TRBD1 TRBJ2-3 . TRBV10-2 CASSESNRGKDTQYF TGCGCCAGCAGTGAGTCTAACAGGGGGAAAGATACGCAGTATTTT
TRBD2 TRBJ2-1 . TRBV4-2 CASSTRLAVDNEQFF TGTGCCAGCAGCACGCGACTAGCTGTGGACAATGAGCAGTTCTTC
. TRBJ2-3 . TRBV4-2 CASSPTSTDTQYF TGTGCCAGCAGCCCGACTAGCACAGATACGCAGTATTTT
. TRBJ2-4 . TRBV7-2 CASSSRGTGGNIQYF TGTGCCAGCAGCTCGCGGGGGACAGGTGGAAACATTCAGTACTTC
. TRBJ1-1 . TRBV4-2 CASSQDTGVDTEAFF TGTGCCAGCAGCCAAGATACGGGGGTGGACACTGAAGCTTTCTTT
TRBD1 TRBJ1-2 . TRBV7-9 CASSLDPTGGGSGYTF TGTGCCAGCAGCTTAGATCCGACAGGGGGAGGTAGTGGCTACACCTTC
. TRBJ2-7 . TRBV2 CASVFWDNSYEQYF TGTGCCAGCGTCTTTTGGGACAACTCCTACGAGCAGTACTTC
TRBD2 TRBJ2-1 . TRBV6-6 CASTLGEREADEQFF TGTGCCAGCACCCTCGGGGAGCGGGAGGCGGATGAGCAGTTCTTC
TRBD2 TRBJ2-7 . TRBV19 CASSINLAGDEQYF TGTGCCAGTAGTATCAACCTAGCGGGCGACGAGCAGTACTTC
TRBD1 TRBJ2-1 . TRBV27 CASSPGTGVVYNEQFF TGTGCCAGCAGTCCGGGGACAGGGGTGGTATACAATGAGCAGTTCTTC
. TRBJ2-1 . TRBV7-8 CASSLRGVYNEQFF TGTGCCAGCAGCTTAAGGGGTGTCTACAATGAGCAGTTCTTC
TRBD1 TRBJ1-6 . TRBV28 CASSFGQAEYNSPLHF TGTGCCAGCAGTTTCGGACAGGCCGAGTATAATTCACCCCTCCACTTT
TRBD1 TRBJ2-7 . TRBV28 CASRDRGFDEQYF TGTGCCAGCAGGGACAGGGGTTTCGACGAGCAGTACTTC
TRBD2 TRBJ2-1 few TRBV9 CASSPPTGGTYNEQFF TGTGCCAGCAGCCCCCCGACGGGAGGGACCTACAATGAGCAGTTCTTC
TRBD1 TRBJ2-1 few TRBV7-3 CASSSGTGRYNEQFF TGTGCCAGCAGCTCCGGGACAGGGAGGTACAATGAGCAGTTCTTC
TRBD1 TRBJ1-5 . TRBV9 CASSRTGVSNQPQHF TGTGCCAGCAGCAGGACAGGGGTGAGCAATCAGCCCCAGCATTTT
TRBD2 TRBJ2-3 few TRBV5-1 CASSFPTTSGLGDTQYF TGCGCCAGCAGCTTTCCTACGACTAGCGGTTTGGGGGATACGCAGTATTTT
TRBD1 TRBJ2-5 few TRBV7-2 CASSTWDSEETQYF TGTGCCAGCAGCACTTGGGACAGCGAAGAGACCCAGTACTTC
TRBD1 TRBJ1-5 . TRBV19 CASSIDRGPDQPQHF TGTGCCAGTAGTATCGACAGGGGTCCCGATCAGCCCCAGCATTTT
TRBD2 TRBJ2-1 few TRBV7-8 CASSLAWTSGVYNEQFF TGTGCCAGCAGCTTAGCTTGGACTAGTGGAGTGTACAATGAGCAGTTCTTC
. TRBJ2-1 . TRBV10-3 CATKGGGNEQFF TGTGCCACAAAGGGGGGGGGCAATGAGCAGTTCTTC
TRBD1 TRBJ2-3 . TRBV2 CASSVDRARTDTQYF TGTGCCAGCAGCGTCGACAGGGCCCGCACAGATACGCAGTATTTT
TRBD1 TRBJ1-1 few TRBV30 CAWSGTGHTEAFF TGTGCCTGGAGTGGGACAGGGCATACTGAAGCTTTCTTT
TRBD1 TRBJ2-1 . TRBV4-3 CASSHITGTGRNEQFF TGCGCCAGCAGCCACATTACCGGGACAGGTAGAAATGAGCAGTTCTTC
. TRBJ1-2 . TRBV19 CASREGTNYGYTF TGTGCCAGTAGAGAGGGAACTAACTATGGCTACACCTTC
TRBD1 TRBJ2-7 . TRBV29-1 CSTMVWGQGSYEQYF TGCAGCACGATGGTGTGGGGACAGGGGAGTTACGAGCAGTACTTC
TRBD2 TRBJ2-4 . TRBV9 CASSVGLAGSAKNIQYF TGTGCCAGCAGCGTAGGACTAGCGGGGTCTGCCAAAAACATTCAGTACTTC
. TRBJ2-7 few TRBV9 CASSVESGSYEQYF TGTGCCAGCAGCGTAGAGTCGGGTTCCTACGAGCAGTACTTC
TRBD2 TRBJ2-1 . TRBV6-4 CASSGLAGGPGDEQFF TGTGCCAGCAGTGGACTAGCGGGAGGCCCGGGGGATGAGCAGTTCTTC
TRBD2 TRBJ2-7 . TRBV30 CAWSPGGSYEQYF TGTGCCTGGAGTCCGGGGGGTTCATACGAGCAGTACTTC
TRBD2 TRBJ2-3 . TRBV27 CASSITSGPDTQYF TGTGCCAGCAGTATAACTAGCGGGCCAGATACGCAGTATTTT
TRBD2 TRBJ2-5 . TRBV7-2 CASSLIAGGPETQYF TGTGCCAGCAGCTTAATAGCGGGAGGGCCAGAGACCCAGTACTTC
. TRBJ2-7 . TRBV6-6 CASRGLQGFSYEQYF TGTGCCAGCAGGGGTCTACAGGGATTCTCCTACGAGCAGTACTTC
TRBD1 TRBJ2-2 . TRBV15 CATSGQGGYTNTGELFF TGTGCCACCAGCGGACAGGGGGGATATACGAACACCGGGGAGCTGTTTTTT
TRBD1 TRBJ2-7 . TRBV5-1 CASSSSTGTGTYEQYF TGCGCCAGCAGTTCCTCCACCGGGACAGGGACCTACGAGCAGTACTTC
TRBD1 TRBJ2-5 . TRBV29-1 CSVRQGGETQYF TGCAGCGTCCGACAGGGCGGGGAGACCCAGTACTTC
. TRBJ2-1 . TRBV5-4 CASSLDKDSNEQFF TGTGCCAGCAGCTTGGACAAGGACAGCAATGAGCAGTTCTTC